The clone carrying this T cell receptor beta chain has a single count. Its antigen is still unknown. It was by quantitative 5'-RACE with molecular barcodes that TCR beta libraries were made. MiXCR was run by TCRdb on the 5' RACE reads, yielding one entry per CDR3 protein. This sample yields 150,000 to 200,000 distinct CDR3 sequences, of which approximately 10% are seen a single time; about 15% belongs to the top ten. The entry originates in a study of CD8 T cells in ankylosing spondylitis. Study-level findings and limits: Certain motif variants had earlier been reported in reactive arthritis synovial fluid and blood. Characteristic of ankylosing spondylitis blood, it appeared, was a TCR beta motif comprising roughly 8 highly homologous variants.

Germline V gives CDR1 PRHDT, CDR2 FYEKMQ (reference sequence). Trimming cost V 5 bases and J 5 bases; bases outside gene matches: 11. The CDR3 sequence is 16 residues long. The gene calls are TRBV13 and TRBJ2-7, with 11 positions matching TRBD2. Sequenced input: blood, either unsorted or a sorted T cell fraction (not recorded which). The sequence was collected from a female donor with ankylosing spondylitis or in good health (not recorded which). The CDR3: CASSPETSGTRNEQYF. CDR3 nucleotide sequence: TGTGCCAGCAGCCCCGAGACTAGCGGGACACGCAACGAGCAGTACTTC.